This TCR beta chain emerged from a study of metastatic and nonmetastatic thyroid tumors. Findings and caveats of the study: Malignant tumors reportedly showed significantly higher TCR beta diversity than benign nodules in both blood and tumor.

Ahead of thyroid surgery, no patient had received treatment of any kind. Germline loops: CDR1 LNHDA, CDR2 SQIVND (reference sequence). The CDR3 extends over 13 amino acids. The V end lost 0 bases, the J end lost 1 base, and 3 bases lay between the germline ends. In the original analysis: To classify distant metastasis in papillary thyroid cancer, a model was built from CDR3 differences across clinicopathological groups. TCRdb reassembled clones from the PCR reads with MiXCR. TCRdb's processing, not the study's, gives the V and J calls here. The sample records tens of thousands of clones, 15% to 18% being singletons. Many counts were recorded for this clone. Antigen unknown.

This chain connects TRBV19 to TRBJ1-1, with no clear D. The TCR originated in a female donor with papillary thyroid cancer or a benign thyroid nodule (not recorded which). Some clones in this sample may be carry-over from other donors' samples. The sequenced sample was blood. In DNA form, the CDR3 reads TGTGCCAGTAGTATAGACGGGAACACTGAAGCTTTCTTT. It codes for CASSIDGNTEAFF.